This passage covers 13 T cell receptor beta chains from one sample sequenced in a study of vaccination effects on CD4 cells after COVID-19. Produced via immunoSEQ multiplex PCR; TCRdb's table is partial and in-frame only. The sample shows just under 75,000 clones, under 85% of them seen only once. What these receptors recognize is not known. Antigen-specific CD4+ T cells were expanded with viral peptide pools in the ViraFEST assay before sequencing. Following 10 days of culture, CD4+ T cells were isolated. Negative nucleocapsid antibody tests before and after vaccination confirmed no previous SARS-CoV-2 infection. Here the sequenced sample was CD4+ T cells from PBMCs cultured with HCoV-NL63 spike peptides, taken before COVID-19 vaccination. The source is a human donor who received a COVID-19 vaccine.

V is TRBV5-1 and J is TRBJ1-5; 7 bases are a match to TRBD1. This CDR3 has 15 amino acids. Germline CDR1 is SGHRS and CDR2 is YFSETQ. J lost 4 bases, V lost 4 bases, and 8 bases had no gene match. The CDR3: CASSLSGTANQPQHF. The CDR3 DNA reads TGCGCCAGCAGCCTCAGCGGGACAGCTAATCAGCCCCAGCATTTT.

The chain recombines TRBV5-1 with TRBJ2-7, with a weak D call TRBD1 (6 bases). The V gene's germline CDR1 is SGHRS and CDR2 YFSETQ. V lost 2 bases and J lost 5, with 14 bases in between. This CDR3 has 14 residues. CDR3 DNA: TGCGCCAGCAGCTTAACAGGGTTCTTCGACGAGCAGTACGTC. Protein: CASSLTGFFDEQYV.

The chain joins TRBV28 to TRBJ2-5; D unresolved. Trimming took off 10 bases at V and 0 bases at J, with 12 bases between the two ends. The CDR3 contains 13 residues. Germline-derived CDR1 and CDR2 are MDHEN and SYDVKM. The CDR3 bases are TGTGCCACTGGATTGGGGTACCAAGAGACCCAGTACTTC. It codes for CATGLGYQETQYF.

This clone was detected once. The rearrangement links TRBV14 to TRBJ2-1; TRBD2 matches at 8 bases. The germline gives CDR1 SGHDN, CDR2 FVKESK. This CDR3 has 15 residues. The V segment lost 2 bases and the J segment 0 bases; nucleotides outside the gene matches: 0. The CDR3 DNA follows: TGTGCCAGCAGCCAACTAGCGGGCTCCTACAATGAGCAGTTCTTC. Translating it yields CASSQLAGSYNEQFF.

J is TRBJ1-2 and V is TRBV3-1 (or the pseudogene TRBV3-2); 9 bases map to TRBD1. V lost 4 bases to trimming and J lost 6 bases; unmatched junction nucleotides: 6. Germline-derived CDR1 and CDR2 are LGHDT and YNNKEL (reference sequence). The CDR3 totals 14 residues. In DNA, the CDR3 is TGTGCCAGCAGCCCCACAGGGGGCGAAGATGGCTACACCTTC. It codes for CASSPTGGEDGYTF.

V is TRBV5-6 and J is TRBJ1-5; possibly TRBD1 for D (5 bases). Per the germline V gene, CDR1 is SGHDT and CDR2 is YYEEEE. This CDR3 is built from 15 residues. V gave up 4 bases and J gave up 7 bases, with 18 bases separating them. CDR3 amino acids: CASSLLGVIGQPQHF. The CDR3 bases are TGTGCCAGCAGCCTGCTGGGGGTAATAGGGCAGCCCCAGCATTTT.

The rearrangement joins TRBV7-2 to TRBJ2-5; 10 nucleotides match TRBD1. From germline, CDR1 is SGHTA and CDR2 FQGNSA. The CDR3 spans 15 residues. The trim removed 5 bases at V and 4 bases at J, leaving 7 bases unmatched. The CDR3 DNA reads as TGTGCCAGCAGCCAACCGTGGACAGGGGGAGAGACCCAGTACTTC. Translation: CASSQPWTGGETQYF.

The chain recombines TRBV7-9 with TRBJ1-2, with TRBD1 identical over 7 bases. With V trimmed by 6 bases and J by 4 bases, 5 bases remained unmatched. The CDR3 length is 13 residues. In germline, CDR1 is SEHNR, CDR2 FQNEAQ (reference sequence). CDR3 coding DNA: TGTGCCAGCAGTCTACAGGGGAGCTATGGCTACACCTTC. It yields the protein CASSLQGSYGYTF. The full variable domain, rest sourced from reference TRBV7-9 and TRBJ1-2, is DTGVSQNPRHKITKRGQNVTFRCDPISEHNRLYWYRQTLGQGPEFLTYFQNEAQLEKSRLLSDRFSAERPKGSFSTLEIQRTEQGDSAMYLCASSLQGSYGYTFGSGTRLTVV.

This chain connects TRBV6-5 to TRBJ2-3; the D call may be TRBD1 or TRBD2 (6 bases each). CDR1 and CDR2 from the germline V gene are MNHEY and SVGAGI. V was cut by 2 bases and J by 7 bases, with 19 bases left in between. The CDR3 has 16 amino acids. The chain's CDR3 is CASSYVPRGVTNTQYF. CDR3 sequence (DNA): TGTGCCAGCAGTTACGTCCCAAGGGGGGTGACGAATACGCAGTATTTT.

The CDR3 sequence is CASSGGGPNYGYTF. Written as DNA, the CDR3 is TGCGCCAGCAGTGGCGGCGGACCTAACTATGGCTACACCTTC. This rearrangement joins TRBV10-2 to TRBJ1-2; D not resolved. V lost 4 bases to trimming and J lost 0 bases, with 9 bases between them. The CDR3 runs 14 residues. Germline V lookup: CDR1 WSHSY, CDR2 SAAADI.

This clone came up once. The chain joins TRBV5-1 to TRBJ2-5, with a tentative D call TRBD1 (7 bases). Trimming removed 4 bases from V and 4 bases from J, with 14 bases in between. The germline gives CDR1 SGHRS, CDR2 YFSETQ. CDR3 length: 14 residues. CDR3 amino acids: CASSDAQGGETQYF. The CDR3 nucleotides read TGCGCCAGCAGCGACGCCCAGGGGGGAGAGACCCAGTACTTC. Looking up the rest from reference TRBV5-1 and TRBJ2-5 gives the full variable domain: KAGVTQTPRYLIKTRGQQVTLSCSPISGHRSVSWYQQTPGQGLQFLFEYFSETQRNKGNFPGRFSGRQFSNSRSEMNVSTLELGDSALYLCASSDAQGGETQYFGPGTRLLVL.

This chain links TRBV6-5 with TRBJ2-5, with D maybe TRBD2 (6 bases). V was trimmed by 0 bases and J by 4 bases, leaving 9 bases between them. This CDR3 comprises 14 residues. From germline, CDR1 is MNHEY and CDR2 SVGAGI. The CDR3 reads CASSYSRGSETQYF. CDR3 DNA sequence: TGTGCCAGCAGTTACTCGCGGGGTTCAGAGACCCAGTACTTC.

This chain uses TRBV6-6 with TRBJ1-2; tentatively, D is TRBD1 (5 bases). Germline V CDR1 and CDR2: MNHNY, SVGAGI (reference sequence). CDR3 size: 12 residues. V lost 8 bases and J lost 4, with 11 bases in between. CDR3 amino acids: CASSGGGYGYTF. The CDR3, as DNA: TGTGCCAGCTCGGGGGGGGGCTATGGCTACACCTTC.